These 24 T cell receptor beta chains came from one sample sequenced in a study of metastatic and nonmetastatic thyroid tumors. Not a single patient had been given any form of treatment at any point before undergoing thyroid surgery. TCRdb re-called clones via MiXCR from the PCR reads. Of 43,000 or so clones listed, 4% to 5% are singletons. The sequenced sample was blood. These receptors were collected from a female donor with papillary thyroid cancer or a benign thyroid nodule (not recorded which). Some clones in this sample may be carry-over from other donors' samples.

Of note for this clone: The CDR3 does not close with the conserved phenylalanine or tryptophan, likely indicating a read error. The DNA of the CDR3 is TGTGCCAGCATCGCCGGGATAGATACGCAGTATTAT. Encoded protein: CASIAGIDTQYY. V usage is TRBV2 and J usage is TRBJ2-3, with a weak D call TRBD2 (5 bases). The V gene lost 7 bases and the J gene lost 5 bases, with 10 bases spanning the gap. Germline V gene sequence: CDR1 SNHLY, CDR2 FYNNEI. This CDR3 has 12 amino acids.

The chain combines TRBV12-3 or TRBV12-4 with TRBJ1-5; 9 bases are a match to TRBD1. The CDR3 sequence is 17 residues long. Trimming took 6 bases from V and 13 from J; bases not matched to a gene: 22. CDR3 coding DNA: TGTGCCAGCAGCTCGTACCGGGACAGGGATAGCAATCAGCAACAGCATTTT. It translates to CASSSYRDRDSNQQQHF.

This sequence joins TRBV2 and TRBJ2-7, with a tentative D call TRBD2 (5 bases). Germline V lookup: CDR1 SNHLY, CDR2 FYNNEI. This CDR3 has 13 residues. The V gene lost 4 bases and the J gene lost 0 bases, with 7 bases spanning the gap. The DNA of the CDR3 is TGTGCCAGCAGTGGAGGGAGCTCCTACGAGCAGTACTTC. Its protein is CASSGGSSYEQYF.

This clone showed up many times. The chain carries TRBV11-3 and TRBJ2-1; D perhaps matches TRBD2 (7 bases). CDR1 is SGHNT and CDR2 is YENEEA in the germline V gene. Trimming removed 6 bases at V and 7 bases at J, with 19 bases between. This CDR3 region has 15 residues. The DNA of the CDR3 is TGTGCCAGCAGTGGCGTAGCAAGGGGGGGGAATGAGCAGTTCTTC. Translated, it gives CASSGVARGGNEQFF. The full variable domain, its missing parts supplied by reference TRBV11-3 and TRBJ2-1, is EAGVVQSPRYKIIEKKQPVAFWCNPISGHNTLYWYLQNLGQGPELLIRYENEEAVDDSQLPKDRFSAERLKGVDSTLKIQPAELGDSAVYLCASSGVARGGNEQFFGPGTRLTVL.

The chain links TRBV19 to TRBJ2-1; TRBD2 might be the D (5 bases). This CDR3 is 14 amino acids long. Germline V gene sequence: CDR1 LNHDA, CDR2 SQIVND (reference sequence). V was clipped by 3 bases and J by 4 bases, with 10 bases between them. CDR3 DNA sequence: TGTGCCAGTAGTATCGGGATGGCTTACAATGAGCAGTTCTTC. Translating it yields CASSIGMAYNEQFF.

This clone was detected many times. The CDR3 DNA reads as TGTGCCAGCAGTTTAGGGCTAGCGGGATTCAATGAGCAGTTCTTC. This codes for CASSLGLAGFNEQFF. The V gene is TRBV27, the J gene TRBJ2-1; 9 positions agree with TRBD2. Germline-derived CDR1 and CDR2 are MNHEY and SMNVEV (reference sequence). The CDR3 length is 15 residues. With 2 bases clipped from V and 6 bases from J, the junction kept 5 bases outside the gene matches.

This clone has at least ten counts. The V call is TRBV20-1, the J call TRBJ1-4, with D unclear. Germline V gene sequence: CDR1 DFQATT, CDR2 SNEGSKA (reference sequence). The CDR3 loop spans 15 amino acids. Trimming left V 3 bases short and J 3 bases short, with 14 bases between. CDR3 coding DNA: TGCAGTGCTAGTTCCGGTGGGAGTTCTAATGAAAAACTGTTTTTT. It specifies CSASSGGSSNEKLFF.

This clone was detected a few times. This chain uses TRBV6-1 with TRBJ1-5, with 9 bases fitting TRBD1. This CDR3 has 17 amino acids. J gave up 4 bases and V 4 bases, and 11 bases lay outside the gene matches. Germline loops: CDR1 MNHNS, CDR2 SASEGT. The CDR3 nucleotides read TGTGCCAGCAGTGGACAGGGGGGGCACACGAAGAATCAGCCCCAGCATTTT. The encoded protein is CASSGQGGHTKNQPQHF.

This clone was recorded many times. The V and J genes are TRBV2 and TRBJ2-3, with TRBD1 matching over 9 bases. Per the germline V gene, CDR1 is SNHLY and CDR2 is FYNNEI. This CDR3 is built from 13 residues. Trimming at V came to 9 bases and at J to 4 bases, leaving 5 bases not matched to a gene. CDR3 coding DNA: TGTGCCAGTACAACAGGGGGCGCAGATACGCAGTATTTT. This encodes CASTTGGADTQYF.

This clone was counted many times. The chain combines TRBV2 with TRBJ2-3; 12 bases fit TRBD2. The CDR3 contains 15 residues. The germline gives CDR1 SNHLY, CDR2 FYNNEI. V was clipped by 4 bases and J by 4 bases; unmatched bases: 3. The CDR3 spells CASSAGLAGSDTQYF. CDR3 in DNA: TGTGCCAGCAGTGCAGGACTAGCGGGATCAGATACGCAGTATTTT.

Ten or more counts support this clone. The chain combines TRBV20-1 with TRBJ2-5; TRBD1 is a possible D gene (6 bases). The germline V gene encodes CDR1 DFQATT and CDR2 SNEGSKA (reference sequence). There are 17 residues in the CDR3. V lost 3 bases and J lost 5, with 25 bases in between. The CDR3 coding sequence is TGCAGTGCTAGTCGCTTGGTGGCAGGGGTAGGAGAGGAGACCCAGTACTTC. This translates into CSASRLVAGVGEETQYF.

This clone was counted between two and nine times. The chain carries TRBV18 and TRBJ2-5; D is possibly TRBD1 (6 bases). The CDR3 loop spans 13 amino acids. The V end lost 1 base, the J end lost 4 bases, and 7 bases lay between the germline ends. The germline V gene has CDR1 KGHSH and CDR2 LQKENI. In nucleotides, the CDR3 is TGTGCCAGCTCACCACTGACAGGAGAGACCCAGTACTTC. It is translated as CASSPLTGETQYF.

This clone was observed at least ten times. The chain couples TRBV10-3 to TRBJ1-2; D not certain. The CDR3 sequence is 13 residues long. V was trimmed by 6 bases and J by 4 bases, leaving 12 bases between them. Germline V CDR1 and CDR2: ENHRY, SYGVKD. CDR3 sequence: CAIRQEAVYGYTF. As DNA, the CDR3 is TGTGCCATCAGGCAGGAGGCCGTCTATGGCTACACCTTC.

The gene calls are TRBV20-1 and TRBJ2-7; possible D gene TRBD2, 6 bases. V was shortened by 0 bases and J by 1 base, with 10 bases between the two germline ends. This CDR3 contains 14 residues. Germline CDR1 and CDR2: DFQATT and SNEGSKA (reference sequence). Here the CDR3 DNA reads TGCAGTGCTAGAGATGGGACTGATTCCTACGAGCAGTACTTC. Amino acids: CSARDGTDSYEQYF.

This clone occurred many times. This chain joins TRBV7-2 and TRBJ2-1; D is possibly TRBD2 (6 bases). The germline V gene encodes CDR1 SGHTA and CDR2 FQGNSA. Between the trimmed V and J ends, which lost 1 base and 3 bases, there was a span of 10 bases. The CDR3 consists of 15 residues. In nucleotides, the CDR3 is TGTGCCAGCAGCTTAGGCTGGGGAGGCTACAATGAGCAGTTCTTC. Protein sequence: CASSLGWGGYNEQFF.

This clone was seen more than once but under ten times. The rearrangement joins TRBV4-1 to TRBJ2-5; possible D gene TRBD1, 6 bases. In germline, CDR1 is MGHRA, CDR2 YSYEKL. V lost 3 bases to trimming and J lost 1 base, with 12 bases between them. CDR3 size: 15 residues. CDR3 DNA sequence: TGCGCCAGCAGCCATCCGGGACAAACCCAAGAGACCCAGTACTTC. Residues: CASSHPGQTQETQYF.

The chain uses TRBV6-5 and TRBJ2-7; 7 bases fit TRBD2. With V trimmed by 0 bases and J by 5 bases, 4 bases remained unmatched. The CDR3 extends over 14 amino acids. Germline V gene data show CDR1 as MNHEY and CDR2 as SVGAGI. The CDR3 loop reads CASSYSLGGDEQYF. For the CDR3, the DNA is TGTGCCAGCAGTTACTCTTTGGGGGGGGACGAGCAGTACTTC.

This clone was picked up many times. The chain combines TRBV11-3 with TRBJ2-1, with 8 positions matching TRBD2. The CDR3 totals 15 residues. Trimming cost V 5 bases and J 7 bases; bases outside gene matches: 10. Germline V gene sequence: CDR1 SGHNT, CDR2 YENEEA. The CDR3 DNA sequence: TGTGCCAGCAGCCCCACCGCGGGAGGTGTAAATGAGCAGTTCTTC. Translated: CASSPTAGGVNEQFF.

This clone was counted at least ten times. The chain employs TRBV6-4 and TRBJ2-3, with TRBD2 matching 8 bases. The CDR3 contains 15 residues. Trimming cost V 2 bases and J 4 bases; bases outside gene matches: 5. Germline V gives CDR1 MRHNA, CDR2 SNTAGT. The CDR3 sequence is CASSDLAGGSDTQYF. As DNA, the CDR3 is TGTGCCAGCAGTGACCTGGCGGGAGGTTCAGATACGCAGTATTTT.

For this clone: At one of its ends the junction is not consistent with the germline gene, which may arise from a read error. J is TRBJ2-5 and V is TRBV15; 9 bases map to TRBD2. Germline V gene sequence: CDR1 LNHNV, CDR2 YYDKDF (reference sequence). This CDR3 is 17 amino acids long. CDR3 DNA sequence: TGTGCCGCCAGCAGAGGACTAGCGAGAGACACTCAAGAGACCCAGTACTTC. Protein sequence: CAASRGLARDTQETQYF.

This sequence joins TRBV6-2 or TRBV6-3 and TRBJ1-1, with no clear D. The length of the CDR3 is 12 residues. CDR1 is MNHEY, CDR2 SVGEGT, per germline. The V gene lost 5 bases and the J gene lost 5 bases, with 9 bases spanning the gap. The CDR3, as DNA: TGTGCCAGCAGTGTCGGGTTGACTGAAGCTTTCTTT. This codes for CASSVGLTEAFF.

Comments on this clone: A much larger clone differs by one base, so this may be a read error. The chain is built from TRBV7-9 and TRBJ2-1; 7 positions match TRBD2. Germline V lookup: CDR1 SEHNR, CDR2 FQNEAQ (reference sequence). The V and J ends lost 5 bases and 7 bases, in that order; junction bases with no gene match: 8. The CDR3 runs to 14 residues. The CDR3 here is CASSALAVGNEQFF. In nucleotides, the CDR3 is TGTGCCAGCAGCGCCCTAGCGGTAGGTAATGAGCAGTTCTTC. The whole variable domain, filled in from reference TRBV7-9 and TRBJ2-1, reads DTGVSQNPRHKITKRGQNVTFRCDPISEHNRLYWYRQTLGQGPEFLTYFQNEAQLEKSRLLSDRFSAERPKGSFSTLEIQRTEQGDSAMYLCASSALAVGNEQFFGPGTRLTVL.

The rearrangement links TRBV6-2 or TRBV6-3 to TRBJ1-2, with D possibly matching TRBD1 (5 bases). This CDR3 is 14 amino acids long. CDR1 and CDR2 from the germline V gene are MNHEY and SVGEGT. The germline V and J ends were trimmed by 7 bases and 2 bases, with 14 bases remaining between them. Here the CDR3 DNA reads TGTGCCAGCAAGAATCCAGGGCTGAACTATGGCTACACCTTC. Its protein product is CASKNPGLNYGYTF.

This clone has at least ten counts. The chain has TRBV24-1 and TRBJ2-7, with 10 bases that match TRBD1. J lost 5 bases, V lost 3 bases, and 9 bases had no gene match. Germline V lookup: CDR1 KGHDR, CDR2 SFDVKD. The length of the CDR3 is 16 residues. This CDR3 is CATSDTGTGVRDEQYF. CDR3 nucleotides: TGTGCCACCAGTGATACCGGGACAGGGGTTCGGGACGAGCAGTACTTC.